What follows describes a single T cell receptor (beta chain). The assay was immunoSEQ multiplex PCR, and TCRdb's table has in-frame clones only and misses some. This sample yields fewer than 110,000 clones, of which about 88% are seen a single time; 2.5% to 3.5% belongs to the top ten. This CDR3 region has 15 residues. These data come from a study of T cell clones after liver transplantation. Overall study context: Post-transplant blood was tracked for graft-donor-reactive T cell clones identified in a pre-transplant mixed lymphocyte reaction. Without induction therapy, subjects received standard immunosuppression until 12-24 months post-transplant. Patients counted as tolerant after at least one year off all immunosuppression, enzymes not exceeding twice normal. Graft-donor-reactive sequences were compared with third-party-reactive TCRbeta sequences from pre-transplant mixed lymphocyte reactions.

The clonotype was recovered from a human patient who received a liver transplant. Among the T cells, some may be from the graft donor. The sample in question was CD4+ T cells from blood, obtained around 44 months after liver transplant. The chain employs TRBV21-1 and TRBJ1-5. TRBV21-1 is recorded as a pseudogene. CDR3 coding DNA: TGTGCCAGCAGCCGAGCGGTCCATAGGGATCAGCCCCAGCATTTT. Its protein is CASSRAVHRDQPQHF.